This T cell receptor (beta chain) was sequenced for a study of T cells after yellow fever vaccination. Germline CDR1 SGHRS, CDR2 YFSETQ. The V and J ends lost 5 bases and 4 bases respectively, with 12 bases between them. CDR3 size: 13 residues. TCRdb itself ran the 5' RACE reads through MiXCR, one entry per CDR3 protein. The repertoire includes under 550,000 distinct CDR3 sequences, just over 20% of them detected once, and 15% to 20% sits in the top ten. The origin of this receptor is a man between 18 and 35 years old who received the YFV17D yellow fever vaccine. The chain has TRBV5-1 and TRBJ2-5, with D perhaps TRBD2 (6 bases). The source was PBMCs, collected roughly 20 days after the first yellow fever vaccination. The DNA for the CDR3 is TGCGCCAGCAGGTCGGTGGGGGGAGAGACCCAGTACTTC. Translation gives CASRSVGGETQYF. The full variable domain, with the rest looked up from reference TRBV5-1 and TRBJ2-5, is KAGVTQTPRYLIKTRGQQVTLSCSPISGHRSVSWYQQTPGQGLQFLFEYFSETQRNKGNFPGRFSGRQFSNSRSEMNVSTLELGDSALYLCASRSVGGETQYFGPGTRLLVL.